This T cell receptor (beta chain) was found in a study of blood T cell repertoires in COVID-19 (dated by TCRdb to about 2020). In the study overall: Collaborator samples came from the United States, Italy and Spain and covered acute and convalescent phases of COVID-19. The material from the prospective study consisted of cDNA or gDNA derived from T cells, B-cell-depleted T cells, or PBMCs. Subjects who had been exposed to COVID-19, were actively infected with it, or had recovered from it provided the deeply sampled blood TCRbeta repertoires that made up the dataset. The repertoires were released in a freely available public database meant as a resource for research on the immune response to SARS-CoV-2. Samples came from the ongoing ImmuneRACE study (first 160 participants) plus 1,254 subjects from 6 global collaborators. Nearly every sample came with metadata listing a de-identified subject ID, COVID-19 status, age in years and sex. Where available, HLA class I and class II types were obtained from metadata supplied by the sample provider rather than from assay-based typing. Overall results and qualifications from the work: How much clinical and demographic metadata was included differed by source and by participant, and the metadata was provided uncurated.

TCRbeta CDR3 regions were amplified from genomic DNA using the immunoSEQ Assay, a bias-controlled multiplex PCR. The original methods were these. Within the assay, amplification of reference gene primers was used to estimate how many nucleated cells each sample contained. To quantify the absolute abundance of each unique TCRbeta CDR3 rearrangement, sequence reads were collapsed and filtered. Productive Simpson clonality was computed per sample as the square root of Simpson's diversity index over productive rearrangements. Sourced from immuneACCESS, this table was stored by TCRdb with only in-frame sequences that have V and J called. A share of the clones is absent; for the studies checked, an unresolved V gene accounts for under half, and the remainder has no known explanation. The D gene and trimming were derived from the DNA, and the V and J assignments and clone size from that table. In all, the sample holds about 480,000 clones, and around 87% of those were seen once. In total, the top ten clones hold 1.5% to 2% of the sample.

For this clone: Its antigen target is currently unknown. No base-level quality is on record; no much larger clone is a single base apart.

The CDR3 has 14 amino acids, counting the end cysteine and phenylalanine. The entry retains the CDR3 DNA only, 42 bases that are in frame from base 1. V is shortened by 0 bases, J by 1 base, and the region joining them spans 7 bases. Via the germline V gene, CDR1 is SGHRS and CDR2 YFSETQ. Enrolling through a virtual design, the prospective study's participants ranged in age from roughly 18 to 90 years and lived across about two dozen United States geographic areas. In the prospective study, cohorts were assigned on the basis of participant-reported clinical history obtained from a screening survey and a study questionnaire. ImmuneRACE Cohort 3 recovered participants were defined by two consecutive negative NP/OP PCR tests, healthcare professional clearance, or symptom resolution. Mobile phlebotomists in the prospective study collected whole blood, serum and a nasopharyngeal or oropharyngeal swab from every participant. Prospective study participants could optionally give additional blood draws and questionnaires over a roughly 2-month period. Before DNA extraction, prospective study blood samples were shipped either frozen or at room temperature.

Sequencing was performed on PBMCs or T cells enriched from blood (not recorded which). Here the chain combines TRBV5-1 and TRBJ1-1; no D segment can be confidently identified. The TCR comes from a woman in her forties who had recovered from COVID-19. The nucleotide sequence reads as follows: TGCGCCAGCAGCTTGGTGGAGAGGAACACTGAAGCTTTCTTT. This codes for CASSLVERNTEAFF. The variable domain in full, with residues beyond the CDR3 obtained from the reference TRBV5-1 and TRBJ1-1 genes, is KAGVTQTPRYLIKTRGQQVTLSCSPISGHRSVSWYQQTPGQGLQFLFEYFSETQRNKGNFPGRFSGRQFSNSRSEMNVSTLELGDSALYLCASSLVERNTEAFFGQGTRLTVV.